A selection of T cell receptor beta chains follows, all from one sample in a study of cytomegalovirus exposure and HLA in healthy donors. Libraries were prepared by immunoSEQ multiplex PCR; TCRdb keeps only in-frame clonotypes and omits some of them. The sample shows some 140,000 clones, roughly 73% of them seen only once. Sequencing was performed on PBMCs. These receptors were collected from a woman aged 40 to 50 in good health and CMV-seronegative. Both conserved end residues are part of each CDR3. Each record gives: D gene, V gene, J gene, clone size, CDR3 protein, CDR3 DNA. D genes are given only for firm matches. The listing skips clone size in some rows; elsewhere it reads once, few, many or a size class.

TRBD2	TRBV18	TRBJ2-1	.	CASSLTSGEYNEQFF	TGTGCCAGCTCGCTGACTAGCGGGGAGTACAATGAGCAGTTCTTC
.	TRBV29-1	TRBJ1-2	.	CSVEARDSNYGYTF	TGCAGCGTTGAAGCACGGGATTCTAACTATGGCTACACCTTC
TRBD1	TRBV13	TRBJ1-3	.	CASSLIGQGRNTIYF	TGTGCCAGCAGCTTGATCGGACAGGGGAGAAACACCATATATTTT
.	TRBV6-1	TRBJ1-4	.	CASSEGAGPNEKLFF	TGTGCCAGCAGTGAAGGGGCAGGGCCAAATGAAAAACTGTTTTTT
.	TRBV5-1	TRBJ1-1	.	CASSLFLVGQGKAEAFF	TGCGCCAGCAGCTTGTTTCTGGTCGGCCAGGGCAAGGCTGAAGCTTTCTTT
TRBD1	TRBV6-1	TRBJ1-5	.	CASSERGGADQPQHF	TGTGCCAGCAGTGAACGAGGGGGCGCGGATCAGCCCCAGCATTTT
TRBD1	TRBV5-1	TRBJ2-1	.	CASSLGTGGDEQFF	TGCGCCAGCAGCTTGGGGACAGGGGGCGATGAGCAGTTCTTC
.	TRBV28	TRBJ1-5	.	CAWGDPNNQPQHF	TGTGCCTGGGGAGACCCAAACAATCAGCCCCAGCATTTT
.	TRBV10-3	TRBJ1-3	.	CAISVDSSGNTIYF	TGTGCCATCAGTGTAGACAGCTCTGGAAACACCATATATTTT
TRBD1	TRBV4-1	TRBJ1-6	.	CASSQLPGTGLNSPLHF	TGCGCCAGCAGCCAATTACCCGGGACAGGGTTAAATTCACCCCTCCACTTT
TRBD1	TRBV7-2	TRBJ2-5	once	CASSFQQGVGETQYF	TGTGCCAGCAGCTTCCAACAGGGGGTAGGCGAGACCCAGTACTTC
.	TRBV6-1	TRBJ1-2	.	CASSESAGDPYGYTF	TGTGCCAGCAGTGAATCAGCGGGGGACCCCTATGGCTACACCTTC
.	TRBV4-1	TRBJ1-5	.	CASSQVAEARKQPQHF	TGCGCCAGCAGCCAAGTCGCCGAAGCACGAAAGCAGCCCCAGCATTTT
.	TRBV5-6	TRBJ1-1	.	CASSLPGENTEAFF	TGTGCCAGCAGTTTACCAGGGGAGAACACTGAAGCTTTCTTT
TRBD1	TRBV9	TRBJ1-5	.	CASSVQGDLNQPQHF	TGTGCCAGCAGCGTGCAGGGGGATCTGAACCAGCCCCAGCATTTT
TRBD2	TRBV2	TRBJ2-4	.	CASSEAAGGGGDF	TGTGCCAGCAGTGAAGCGGCTGGGGGGGGTGGGGACTTC
TRBD1	TRBV7-8	TRBJ2-5	.	CASSTLGGWETQYF	TGTGCCAGCAGCACACTAGGGGGCTGGGAGACCCAGTACTTC
.	TRBV4-3	TRBJ2-3	once	CASSPGWGTDTQYF	TGCGCCAGCAGCCCCGGGTGGGGCACAGATACGCAGTATTTT
.	TRBV28	TRBJ2-4	.	CASSFSRGGPKNIQYF	TGTGCCAGCAGTTTCTCCCGAGGGGGTCCCAAAAACATTCAGTACTTC
.	TRBV7-7	TRBJ2-1	.	CASSLTGQNEQFF	TGTGCTAGCAGCTTAACCGGACAGAATGAGCAGTTCTTC
TRBD1	TRBV29-1	TRBJ1-1	.	CSVVPQTGRTEAFF	TGCAGCGTTGTCCCTCAGACAGGGAGGACTGAAGCTTTCTTT
.	TRBV6-1	TRBJ2-5	.	CASRGHNQETQYF	TGTGCCAGCAGGGGACATAACCAAGAGACCCAGTACTTC
.	TRBV28	TRBJ1-5	.	CASSFRGYQPQHF	TGTGCCAGCAGTTTTCGGGGTTATCAGCCCCAGCATTTT
.	TRBV5-4	TRBJ1-1	once	CASSLAGRGSEAFF	TGTGCCAGCAGCTTGGCGGGCAGGGGCTCTGAAGCTTTCTTT
.	TRBV11-2	TRBJ2-7	.	CASSLMGFKSSYEQYF	TGTGCCAGCAGTTTAATGGGCTTCAAAAGCTCCTACGAGCAGTACTTC
.	TRBV19	TRBJ1-3	once	CASSIGKPGNTIYF	TGTGCCAGTAGTATAGGAAAGCCTGGAAACACCATATATTTT
.	TRBV18	TRBJ1-2	.	CASSPAGRNNYGYTF	TGTGCCAGCTCACCGGCGGGACGGAATAACTATGGCTACACCTTC
TRBD2	TRBV18	TRBJ2-5	.	CASSPRGSSGAQETQYF	TGTGCCAGCTCACCGCGCGGGTCTAGCGGGGCACAAGAGACCCAGTACTTC
.	TRBV6-5	TRBJ2-1	.	CASFAGAYNEQFF	TGTGCCAGCTTTGCAGGGGCATACAATGAGCAGTTCTTC
.	TRBV19	TRBJ1-1	.	CASSIDLGAPNTEAFF	TGTGCCAGTAGTATAGATTTAGGGGCCCCGAACACTGAAGCTTTCTTT
TRBD1	TRBV2	TRBJ1-3	.	CASSPGQGTSGNTIYF	TGTGCCAGCAGTCCGGGACAGGGTACCTCTGGAAACACCATATATTTT